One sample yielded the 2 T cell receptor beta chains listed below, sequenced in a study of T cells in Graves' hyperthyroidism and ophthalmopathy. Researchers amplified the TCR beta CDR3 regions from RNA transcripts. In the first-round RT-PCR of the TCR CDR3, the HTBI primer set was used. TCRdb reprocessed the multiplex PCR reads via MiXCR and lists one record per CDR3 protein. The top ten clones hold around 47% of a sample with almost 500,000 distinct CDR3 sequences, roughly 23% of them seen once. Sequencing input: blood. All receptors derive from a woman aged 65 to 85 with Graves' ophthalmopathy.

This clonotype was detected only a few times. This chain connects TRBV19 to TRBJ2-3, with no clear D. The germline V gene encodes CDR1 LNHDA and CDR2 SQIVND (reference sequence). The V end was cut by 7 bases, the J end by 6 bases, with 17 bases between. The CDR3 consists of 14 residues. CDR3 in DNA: TGTGCCAGTAAGGAAGCTCCACCGTCCGATACGCAGTATTTT. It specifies CASKEAPPSDTQYF.

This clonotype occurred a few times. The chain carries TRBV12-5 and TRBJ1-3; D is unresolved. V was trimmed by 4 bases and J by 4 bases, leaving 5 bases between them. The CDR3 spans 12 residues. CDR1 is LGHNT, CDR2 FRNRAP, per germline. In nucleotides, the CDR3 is TGTGCTAGTGGTTCACAGGGAAACACCATATATTTT. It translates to CASGSQGNTIYF.